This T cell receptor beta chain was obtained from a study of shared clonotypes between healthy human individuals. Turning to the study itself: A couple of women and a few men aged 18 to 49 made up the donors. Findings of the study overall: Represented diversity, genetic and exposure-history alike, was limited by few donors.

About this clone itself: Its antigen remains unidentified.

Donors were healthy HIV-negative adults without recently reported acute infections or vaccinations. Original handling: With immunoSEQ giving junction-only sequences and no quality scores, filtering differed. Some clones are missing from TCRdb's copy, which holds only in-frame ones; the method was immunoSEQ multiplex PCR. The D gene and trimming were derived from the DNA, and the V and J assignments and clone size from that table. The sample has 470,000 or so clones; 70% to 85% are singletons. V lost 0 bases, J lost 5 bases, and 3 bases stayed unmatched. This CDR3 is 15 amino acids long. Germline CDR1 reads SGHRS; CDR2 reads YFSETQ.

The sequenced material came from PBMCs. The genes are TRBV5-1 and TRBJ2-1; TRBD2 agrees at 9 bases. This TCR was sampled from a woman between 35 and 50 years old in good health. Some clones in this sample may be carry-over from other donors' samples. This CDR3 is CASSLARTSDNEQFF. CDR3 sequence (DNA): TGCGCCAGCAGCTTGGCCCGGACTAGCGACAATGAGCAGTTCTTC.